The 30 T cell receptor delta chains below come from one sample, sequenced in a study of gamma-delta T cells after stem cell transplantation. TCRdb fed the RT-PCR reads to CATT. The table includes about 2,900 delta-chain clones, around 30% detected once. Source material: gamma-delta T cells. These receptor sequences come from a human donor. It is not recorded whose cells these are; they may come from a transplant donor.

Worth noting for this clone: TCRdb shows a much larger clone's protein in place of this DNA's translation, and the two differ at residue 4, likely through a read error; the protein shown is translated from the DNA. The rearrangement uses TRDV2 and TRDJ1; 11 bases line up with TRDD3. Trimming took 5 bases from V and 4 from J; bases not matched to a gene: 14. The CDR3 extends over 17 amino acids. Germline values: CDR1 GEAIGNYY, CDR2 EKD. CDR3 residues: CACVTLGDTRGDDKLIF. CDR3 DNA sequence: TGTGCCTGTGTCACTTTGGGGGATACGCGAGGGGACGATAAACTCATCTTT.

For this clone: Other DNA sequences in this sample translate to the same CDR3. This chain uses TRDV3 with TRDJ3; the match to TRDD2 covers 9 bases. Germline V lookup: CDR1 TVYSNPD, CDR2 GDNSRS (reference sequence). The CDR3 is 23 amino acids. The CDR3 loop is CASTNSPSYDNWLGGWDTRQMFF. CDR3 in DNA: TGTGCTTCTACGAACTCGCCTTCCTACGATAACTGGTTAGGGGGCTGGGACACCCGACAGATGTTTTTC.

Worth noting for this clone: One end of the junction varies from germline; a read error may be responsible. In the same sample, other DNA sequences code for this CDR3. The chain couples TRDV1 to TRDJ1; TRDD3 matches at 12 bases. The CDR3 has 19 amino acids. Germline V gene lookup returns CDR1 TSWWSYY and CDR2 QGS. CDR3 protein: CALGDLLLGDTFYTDKLIF. In DNA, the CDR3 is TGTGCTCTTGGGGACCTACTACTGGGGGATACCTTCTACACCGATAAGCTCATCTTT.

Turning to this clone: This likely reflects a read error, since a far larger clone is one base away. The sample contains more than one DNA sequence encoding this CDR3. V usage is TRDV2 and J usage is TRDJ1; 8 bases line up with TRDD3. The V and J ends lost 3 bases and 8 bases, in that order; junction bases with no gene match: 10. The CDR3 loop spans 14 amino acids. Germline assignment: CDR1 GEAIGNYY and CDR2 EKD. The CDR3 nucleotides read TGTGCCTGTGACGCTCTAACTGGGGGCCTAAAACTCATCTTT. Protein product: CACDALTGGLKLIF.

This clone is categorized as medium-sized (0.01 to 0.1%). The chain couples TRDV1 to TRDJ3; TRDD3 aligns across 9 bases. Germline V gene lookup returns CDR1 TSWWSYY and CDR2 QGS. The CDR3 has 25 residues. V was clipped by 2 bases and J by 0 bases; unmatched bases: 23. CDR3 amino acids: CALGEYVFPNLLGETNSWDTRQMFF. Here the CDR3 DNA reads TGTGCTCTTGGGGAATACGTCTTCCCTAACTTACTGGGGGAGACCAACTCCTGGGACACCCGACAGATGTTTTTC.

Judged by abundance, this clone is medium-sized. This sample includes further DNA sequences coding for the same CDR3. The J gene is TRDJ1, the V gene TRDV2; D is possibly TRDD3 (5 bases). The germline gives CDR1 GEAIGNYY, CDR2 EKD. Trimming took off 0 bases at V and 2 bases at J, with 12 bases between the two ends. The CDR3 contains 15 residues. CDR3: CACDTVDGGTDKLIF. The CDR3 DNA reads TGTGCCTGTGACACCGTAGACGGGGGGACCGATAAACTCATCTTT.

This chain links TRDV2 with TRDJ1; 10 nucleotides line up with TRDD3. Per germline, CDR1 GEAIGNYY and CDR2 EKD. The V segment lost 1 base and the J segment 6 bases; nucleotides outside the gene matches: 4. CDR3 length equals 14 residues. The CDR3 here is CACDTVGDTNKLIF. In DNA, the CDR3 is TGTGCCTGTGACACGGTGGGGGATACAAATAAACTCATCTTT.

This clone has more than one count but fewer than ten. J is TRDJ1 and V is TRDV2; TRDD3 agrees at 9 bases. The J segment lost 7 bases and the V segment lost 2 bases, leaving 19 bases of the junction unmatched. Germline CDR1 is GEAIGNYY and CDR2 is EKD. The CDR3 covers 18 residues. The CDR3 is CACDILGDEGSGGGKLIF. The CDR3 DNA sequence: TGTGCCTGTGACATTCTGGGGGATGAGGGATCAGGCGGCGGTAAACTCATCTTT.

The chain recombines TRDV2 with TRDJ1; 9 nucleotides line up with TRDD3. V lost 4 bases to trimming and J lost 3 bases; unmatched junction nucleotides: 14. CDR1 and CDR2 (germline): GEAIGNYY, EKD. The CDR3 is 17 amino acids. The CDR3 DNA reads TGTGCCTGTGATGCCTGGGGGATTGGCGGTGGGGCCGATAAACTCATCTTT. Translated, it gives CACDAWGIGGGADKLIF.

In its sample, this clone is medium-sized (0.01 to 0.1%). The rearrangement uses TRDV2 and TRDJ3; 12 nucleotides agree with TRDD3. The germline V gene has CDR1 GEAIGNYY and CDR2 EKD. Losses at the gene ends were 0 bases for V and 0 bases for J; bases not matched to a gene: 8. CDR3 length equals 21 residues. The CDR3 coding sequence is TGTGCCTGTGACACCGTGCTGGGGGATACGCCGAGCTCCTGGGACACCCGACAGATGTTTTTC. It codes for CACDTVLGDTPSSWDTRQMFF.

This clone has just one count. With only one base between it and a far larger clone, this is likely a read error. Other DNA sequences of this sample code for an identical CDR3. This sequence joins TRDV2 and TRDJ1; D unclear. With 2 bases removed from V and 3 bases from J, the gap between germline ends came to 15 bases. The CDR3 contains 15 residues. Germline-derived CDR1 and CDR2 are GEAIGNYY and EKD. The CDR3 loop is CACDSVLLKADKLIF. The CDR3 DNA reads TGTGCCTGTGACAGTGTGCTGCTCAAGGCCGATAAACTCATCTTT.

This clone is medium-sized within its sample. The genes are TRDV2 and TRDJ2; 13 bases agree with TRDD3. The CDR3 sequence is 19 residues long. Germline V gives CDR1 GEAIGNYY, CDR2 EKD. V was clipped by 3 bases and J by 1 base; unmatched bases: 10. The CDR3 here is CACDSILGDTLSLTAQLFF. In DNA form, the CDR3 reads TGTGCCTGTGACTCTATACTGGGGGATACGCTGAGTTTGACAGCACAACTCTTCTTT.

With regard to this clone: The likely explanation is a read error, given a far larger clone one base away. The J gene is TRDJ1, the V gene TRDV2; D perhaps matches TRDD3 (6 bases). This CDR3 region has 14 residues. Trimming shortened V by 2 bases and J by 6 bases, and 15 bases separated the two germline ends. CDR1 GEAIGNYY and CDR2 EKD come from the germline V gene. The CDR3 DNA reads as TGTGCCTGTGACATATGGGGATCCGATAATAAACTCATCTTT. The encoded protein is CACDIWGSDNKLIF.

In its sample, this clone was seen a few times. The rearrangement links TRDV2 to TRDJ1; 8 nucleotides align to TRDD3. From germline, CDR1 is GEAIGNYY and CDR2 EKD. After removal of 0 bases from V and 7 bases from J, the junction contained 27 bases not matched to a gene. The CDR3 contains 21 residues. DNA for the CDR3: TGTGCCTGTGACACCGTCCTCCTGACATCGGGGGATAAGGAGAAGGAGGGTAAACTCATCTTT. Translation gives CACDTVLLTSGDKEKEGKLIF.

Comment on this clone: The protein that TCRdb holds for this DNA derives from a much larger clone and differs from the translated DNA at residue 13, which likely indicates a read error; the protein shown here is translated from the DNA. V gene TRDV2 combines with J gene TRDJ1; the match to TRDD3 covers 8 bases. V shed 6 bases, J shed 7 bases, and the junction held 21 bases outside the gene matches. Germline CDR1 GEAIGNYY, CDR2 EKD. The CDR3 has 17 amino acids. The CDR3: CACLRLGGSSGSGKLIF. The CDR3 DNA sequence: TGTGCCTGTCTGAGACTGGGGGGATCGAGTGGGTCCGGTAAACTCATCTTT.

By its share, this clone is medium-sized. This chain links TRDV1 with TRDJ1; possibly TRDD3 for D (5 bases). Germline V gene sequence: CDR1 TSWWSYY, CDR2 QGS. V was trimmed by 3 bases and J by 2 bases, leaving 22 bases between them. The CDR3 spans 18 residues. The CDR3: CALGDSLPHWSGTDKLIF. CDR3 bases: TGTGCTCTTGGGGATTCTTTACCCCACTGGTCCGGGACCGATAAACTCATCTTT.

This clone is classed as large. This chain links TRDV2 with TRDJ1, with TRDD3 matching over 11 bases. Germline trimming cut 1 base from V and 1 base from J; bases unmatched to any gene: 4. Germline CDR1 is GEAIGNYY and CDR2 is EKD. The CDR3 consists of 16 residues. The CDR3 loop is CACDTVGDTRTDKLIF. The CDR3 DNA sequence: TGTGCCTGTGACACGGTGGGGGATACGCGCACCGATAAACTCATCTTT.

A word on this clone: With a far larger clone one base away, a read error is the likely cause. This CDR3 is also generated by other DNA sequences in the sample. The rearrangement links TRDV2 to TRDJ3; 9 nucleotides line up with TRDD3. Germline CDR1 reads GEAIGNYY; CDR2 reads EKD. The CDR3 has 18 residues. The CDR3 here is CACDTGDTRSWDTRQMFF. DNA of the CDR3: TGTGCCTGTGACACCGGGGATACGAGGTCCTGGGACACCCGGCAGATGTTTTTC.

This clone is labeled medium-sized. The V and J genes are TRDV2 and TRDJ1; TRDD2 aligns across 7 bases. Germline V gene data show CDR1 as GEAIGNYY and CDR2 as EKD. This CDR3 region has 18 residues. The V gene end was trimmed by 0 bases and the J gene end by 1 base; junction bases not matched to a gene: 13. The CDR3 loop is CACDTIPTSGTITDKLIF. The CDR3 DNA reads as TGTGCCTGTGACACCATTCCTACGTCCGGGACTATCACCGATAAACTCATCTTT.

Note on this clone: This could be a read error, since a much larger clone is one nucleotide away. The V call is TRDV2, the J call TRDJ3, with TRDD3 matching over 7 bases. V was pared by 1 base and J by 0 bases, with 14 bases of the junction left unmatched. The CDR3 is 21 residues long. Germline CDR1 reads GEAIGNYY; CDR2 reads EKD. The CDR3, as DNA: TGTGCCTGTGACACTATTCGGAGTACTGGGGCAAGCTCCTGGGACACCCGACAGATGTTTTTC. The encoded protein is CACDTIRSTGASSWDTRQMFF.

Relative to its sample, this clone is large. This chain connects TRDV2 to TRDJ1, with 11 nucleotides matching TRDD3. Germline V gene sequence: CDR1 GEAIGNYY, CDR2 EKD. With V trimmed by 1 base and J by 0 bases, 9 bases remained unmatched. The length of the CDR3 is 18 residues. CDR3 DNA: TGTGCCTGTGACACTCTGGGGGATACTTTAGAGTACACCGATAAACTCATCTTT. Translation gives CACDTLGDTLEYTDKLIF.

As for this clone: The protein TCRdb gives is from a much larger clone and does not agree with this DNA's translation at residue 11, likely a read error; the protein shown here comes from the DNA. The V call is TRDV2, the J call TRDJ1; perhaps TRDD2 as D (5 bases). Germline V gives CDR1 GEAIGNYY, CDR2 EKD. There are 17 residues in the CDR3. V was cut by 2 bases and J by 1 base, with 19 bases left in between. The CDR3 nucleotides read TGTGCCTGTGACATGCTGGTCCCTACCCTGTGCACCGATAAACTCATCTTT. As protein: CACDMLVPTLCTDKLIF.

With respect to this clone: A read error likely explains why the TCRdb protein, taken from a much larger clone, differs from this DNA's translation at residue 13; the protein shown is translated from the DNA. The gene calls are TRDV1 and TRDJ1; D possibly uses TRDD2 or TRDD3 (6 bases each). Trimming stripped 2 bases from V and 5 bases from J, with 36 bases between. CDR3 length: 22 residues. In germline, CDR1 is TSWWSYY, CDR2 QGS. CDR3 region: CALGESPSPRRWWIPRGDKLIF. The CDR3 DNA follows: TGTGCTCTTGGGGAAAGTCCTTCCCCCCGTCGGTGGTGGATACCCCGCGGGGATAAACTCATCTTT.

In this sample, this clone turned up a few times. The V and J genes are TRDV1 and TRDJ1; D is uncertain. Trimming stripped 0 bases from V and 0 bases from J, with 8 bases between. Germline CDR1 reads TSWWSYY; CDR2 reads QGS. This CDR3 spans 15 amino acids. CDR3 sequence (DNA): TGTGCTCTTGGGGAACTGTGGGCGAACACCGATAAACTCATCTTT. Translation: CALGELWANTDKLIF.

Relative to its sample, this clone is medium-sized. The chain recombines TRDV2 with TRDJ1, with 12 bases identical to TRDD3. The V and J ends lost 3 bases and 0 bases, in that order; junction bases with no gene match: 22. Germline values: CDR1 GEAIGNYY, CDR2 EKD. The CDR3 totals 22 residues. CDR3 DNA: TGTGCCTGTGACTCCCTGGGGGATACGCGCCGAGGAGGGGGAGTGTACACCGATAAACTCATCTTT. Translating it yields CACDSLGDTRRGGGVYTDKLIF.

Comment on this clone: A far larger clone lies a single base away; this is likely a read error. At the DNA level, this CDR3 is encoded by other sequences in the same sample as well. The chain couples TRDV2 to TRDJ1, with 8 positions matching TRDD3. V was clipped by 6 bases and J by 3 bases; unmatched bases: 17. Looked up from germline, CDR1 is GEAIGNYY and CDR2 is EKD. The CDR3 extends over 17 amino acids. CDR3: CACLRLGGSSGSDKLIF. Written as DNA, the CDR3 is TGTGCCTGTCTGAGACTGGGGGGATCAAGTGGGTCCGATAAACTCATCTTT.

Of note for this clone: Only one base separates this from a far larger clonotype, so it likely reflects a read error. Different DNA sequences within this sample yield the same CDR3. The V call is TRDV2, the J call TRDJ1, with TRDD3 as a possible D gene (6 bases). The CDR3 totals 14 residues. Germline V gives CDR1 GEAIGNYY, CDR2 EKD. V lost 5 bases and J lost 4, with 16 bases in between. CDR3 nucleotide sequence: TGTGCCTGTGTCGTACTGGGAGCCGACGATAAACTCATCTTT. It specifies CACVVLGADDKLIF.

Points on this clone: A far bigger clonotype differs at one base, so this is likely a read error. The genes are TRDV2 and TRDJ1; D gene unclear. This CDR3 has 15 amino acids. Germline CDR1 and CDR2: GEAIGNYY and EKD. V was trimmed by 2 bases and J by 3 bases, leaving 15 bases between them. The CDR3 DNA reads TGTGCCTGTGACAGGCTGGACCCTCAGGCCGATAAACTCATCTTT. Its translation: CACDRLDPQADKLIF.

On this clone: This clone may be a read error of a much larger clone one base away. As DNA, the CDR3 is TGTGCCTGTGGCCCCGTAGCGACTGGGGGCCATTCTGGCCGCACCGATAAACTCATCTTT. Its protein is CACGPVATGGHSGRTDKLIF. This sequence joins TRDV2 and TRDJ1; TRDD3 aligns across 8 bases. V shed 5 bases and J 1 base; nucleotides not matched to a gene: 23. CDR3 size: 20 residues. Germline V gives CDR1 GEAIGNYY, CDR2 EKD.

This clone has more than one count but fewer than ten. CDR3 protein: CALGELSLRGWGTYTDKLIF. Here the CDR3 DNA reads TGTGCTCTTGGGGAACTGAGTCTACGAGGGTGGGGGACGTACACCGATAAACTCATCTTT. This sequence joins TRDV1 and TRDJ1; TRDD3 aligns across 7 bases. The germline CDR1 and CDR2 sequences are TSWWSYY and QGS. J lost 0 bases, V lost 0 bases, and 16 bases had no gene match. CDR3 length: 20 amino acids.